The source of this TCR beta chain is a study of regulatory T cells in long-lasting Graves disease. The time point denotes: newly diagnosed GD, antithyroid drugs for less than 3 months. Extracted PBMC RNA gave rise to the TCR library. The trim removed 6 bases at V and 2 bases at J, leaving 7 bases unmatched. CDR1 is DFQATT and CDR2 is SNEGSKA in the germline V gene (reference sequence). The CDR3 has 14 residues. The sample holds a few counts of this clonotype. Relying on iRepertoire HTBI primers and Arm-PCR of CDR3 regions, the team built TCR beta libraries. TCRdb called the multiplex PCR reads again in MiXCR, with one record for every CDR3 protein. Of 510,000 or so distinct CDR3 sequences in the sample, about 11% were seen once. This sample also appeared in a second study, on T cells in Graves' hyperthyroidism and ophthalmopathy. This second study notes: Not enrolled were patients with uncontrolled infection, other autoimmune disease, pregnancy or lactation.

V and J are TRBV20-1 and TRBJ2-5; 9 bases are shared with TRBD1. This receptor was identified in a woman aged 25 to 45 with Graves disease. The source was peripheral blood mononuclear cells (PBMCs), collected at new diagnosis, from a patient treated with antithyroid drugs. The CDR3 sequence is CSARQGDPQETQYF. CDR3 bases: TGCAGTGCGAGACAGGGGGATCCACAAGAGACCCAGTACTTC.